The text below deals with one T cell receptor beta chain. Sequencing used immunoSEQ multiplex PCR; TCRdb keeps in-frame clones, though not all of them. The data show about 130,000 clones, with 85% to 95% seen just once and roughly 8.8% held by the top ten. These data belong to a study of control samples from healthy donors and cancer patients. Sequenced sample: blood. The TCR sequence derives from a man aged 18-30 years in good health.

Here the CDR3 reads CASSADGDNEKLFF. In nucleotides, the CDR3 is TGTGCCAGCAGCGCGGACGGTGATAATGAAAAACTGTTTTTT. The rearrangement links TRBV9 to TRBJ1-4; D uncertain. Germline V gene sequence: CDR1 SGDLS, CDR2 YYNGEE. Between the trimmed V and J ends, which lost 3 bases and 4 bases, there was a span of 10 bases. The CDR3 sequence is 14 residues long.